The clone carrying this T cell receptor (beta chain) was counted a few times. Its antigen remains unidentified. The sample is drawn from a study of cytomegalovirus exposure and HLA in healthy donors. Study-wide findings and caveats: Later on, a genetic analysis was performed. It linked a missense variant in DCLRE1C with V- and J-gene trimming of TCR beta. A few chains tied to CMV proved CMV antigen-specific in vitro.

Trimming shortened V by 2 bases and J by 4 bases, and 11 bases separated the two germline ends. There are 15 residues in the CDR3. CDR1 and CDR2 from the germline V gene are SGHAT and FQNNGV. Researchers ran the PCR with 60 Vbeta and 13 Jbeta primers. Data came from immunoSEQ multiplex PCR; TCRdb stores just in-frame clones and leaves some out. This sample has 99,000 or so clones, with roughly 80% found just once. Sample: PBMCs. The TCR comes from a woman aged 35 to 49 in good health and CMV-seronegative. V and J are TRBV11-2 and TRBJ2-2, with D maybe TRBD2 (5 bases). The CDR3 DNA is TGTGCCAGCAGCTTAACAGCGGAGAGCACCGGGGAGCTGTTTTTT. Translated: CASSLTAESTGELFF.